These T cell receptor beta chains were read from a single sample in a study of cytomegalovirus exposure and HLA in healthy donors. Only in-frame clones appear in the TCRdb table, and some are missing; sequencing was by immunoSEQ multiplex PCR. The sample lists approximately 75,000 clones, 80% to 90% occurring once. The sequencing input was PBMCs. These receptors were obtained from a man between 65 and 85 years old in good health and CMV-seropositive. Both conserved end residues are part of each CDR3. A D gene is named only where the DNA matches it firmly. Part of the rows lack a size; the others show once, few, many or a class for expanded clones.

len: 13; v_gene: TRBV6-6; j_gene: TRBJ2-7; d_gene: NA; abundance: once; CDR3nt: TGTGCCAGCAGTTACTCGGGTAGCGGCGAGCAGTACTTC; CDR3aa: CASSYSGSGEQYF
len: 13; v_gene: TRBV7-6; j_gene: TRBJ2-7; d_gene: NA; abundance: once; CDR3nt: TGTGCCAGCAGACCGACTAGCTCCTACGAGCAGTACTTC; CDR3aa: CASRPTSSYEQYF
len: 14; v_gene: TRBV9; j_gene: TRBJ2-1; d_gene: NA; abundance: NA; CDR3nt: TGTGCCAGCAGCGTAGGGACTCTTTACAATGAGCAGTTCTTC; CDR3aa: CASSVGTLYNEQFF
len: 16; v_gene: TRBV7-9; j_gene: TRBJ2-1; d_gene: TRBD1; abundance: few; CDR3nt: TGTGCCAGCAGCTCGACTGGACAGGGTGGGAATAATGAGCAGTTCTTC; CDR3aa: CASSSTGQGGNNEQFF
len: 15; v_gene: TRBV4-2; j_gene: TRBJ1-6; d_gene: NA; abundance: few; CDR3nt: TGTGCCAGCAGCCCCTCCTCTCAGGATAATTCACCCCTCCACTTT; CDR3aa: CASSPSSQDNSPLHF
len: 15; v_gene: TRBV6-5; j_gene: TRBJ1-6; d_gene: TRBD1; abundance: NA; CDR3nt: TGTGCCAGCAGTTACTCGACACAGGGGAACTCACCCCTCCACTTT; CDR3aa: CASSYSTQGNSPLHF
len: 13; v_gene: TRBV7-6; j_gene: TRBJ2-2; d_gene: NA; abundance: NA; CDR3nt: TGTGCCAGCAGCATACAGGGAGCCGGGGAGCTGTTTTTT; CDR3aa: CASSIQGAGELFF
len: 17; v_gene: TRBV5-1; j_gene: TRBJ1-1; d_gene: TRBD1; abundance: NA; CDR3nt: TGCGCCAGCAGTTTCTCCGGGACAGGGAAGGTAGACACTGAAGCTTTCTTT; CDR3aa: CASSFSGTGKVDTEAFF
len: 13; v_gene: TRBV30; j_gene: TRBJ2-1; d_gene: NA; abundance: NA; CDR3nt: TGTGCCTGGAGTGTACCCCCTCCGGATGAGCAGTTCTTC; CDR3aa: CAWSVPPPDEQFF
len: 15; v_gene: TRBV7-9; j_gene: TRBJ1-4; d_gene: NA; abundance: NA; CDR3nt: TGTGCCAGCAGCTTAGTAACGGTCGTCTATGAAAAACTGTTTTTT; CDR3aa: CASSLVTVVYEKLFF
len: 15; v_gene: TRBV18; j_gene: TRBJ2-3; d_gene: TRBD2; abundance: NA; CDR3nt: TGTGCCAGCTCACCGCTAGCGGGGGGAGGCGATACGCAGTATTTT; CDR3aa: CASSPLAGGGDTQYF
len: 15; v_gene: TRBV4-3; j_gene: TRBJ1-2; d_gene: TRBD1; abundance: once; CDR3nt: TGCGCCAGCAGCCTCGGGACAGCCTCCCCTTATGGCTACACCTTC; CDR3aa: CASSLGTASPYGYTF
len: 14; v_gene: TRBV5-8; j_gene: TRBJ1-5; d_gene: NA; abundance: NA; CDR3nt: TGTGCCAGCAGCCGGGGGGATAGCAATCAGCCCCAGCATTTT; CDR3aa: CASSRGDSNQPQHF
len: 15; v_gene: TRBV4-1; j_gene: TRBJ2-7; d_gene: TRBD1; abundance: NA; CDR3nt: TGCGCCAGCAGCCAAGAACCAGGGGGTTCCTACGAGCAGTACTTC; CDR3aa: CASSQEPGGSYEQYF
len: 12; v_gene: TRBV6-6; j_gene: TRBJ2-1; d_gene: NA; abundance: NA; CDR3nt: TGTGCCAGCAGTTACCCACAGGGAGAGCAGTTCTTC; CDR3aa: CASSYPQGEQFF
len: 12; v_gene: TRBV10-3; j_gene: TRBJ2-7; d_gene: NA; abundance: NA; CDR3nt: TGTGGGGTGGCCGGGAGCTCCTACGAGCAGTACTTC; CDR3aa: CGVAGSSYEQYF
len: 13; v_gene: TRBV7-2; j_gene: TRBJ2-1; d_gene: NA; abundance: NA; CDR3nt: TGTGCCAGCAGCTTCGGACTCATAGATGAGCAGTTCTTC; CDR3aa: CASSFGLIDEQFF
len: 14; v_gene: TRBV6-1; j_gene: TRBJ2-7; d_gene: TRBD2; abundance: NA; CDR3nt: TGTGCCAGCAGTTTAAGCGGGGGGGTCGTCGAGCAGTACTTC; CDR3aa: CASSLSGGVVEQYF
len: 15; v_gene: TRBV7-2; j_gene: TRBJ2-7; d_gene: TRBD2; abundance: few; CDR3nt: TGTGCCAGCAGCTTAGAGGGTAGCGGGGCCCTCCAGCAGTACTTC; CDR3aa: CASSLEGSGALQQYF
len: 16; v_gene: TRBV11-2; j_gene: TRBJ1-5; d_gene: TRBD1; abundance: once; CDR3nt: TGTGCCAGCAGCTTAGTATGGGACAGGGAGGATCAGCCCCAGCATTTT; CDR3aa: CASSLVWDREDQPQHF
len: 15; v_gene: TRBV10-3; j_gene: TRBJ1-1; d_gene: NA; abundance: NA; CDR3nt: TGTGCCATCAGTGAGGGTGACAGGAAGAACACTGAAGCTTTCTTT; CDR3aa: CAISEGDRKNTEAFF
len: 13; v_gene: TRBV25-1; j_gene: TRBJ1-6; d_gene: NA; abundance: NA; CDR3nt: TGTGCCAGCAGTGCGCCAGATAATTCACCCCTCCACTTT; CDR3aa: CASSAPDNSPLHF
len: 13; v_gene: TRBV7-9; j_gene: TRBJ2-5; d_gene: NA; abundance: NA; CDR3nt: TGTGCCAGCAGGATACAGGCCGCCGAGACCCAGTACTTC; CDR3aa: CASRIQAAETQYF
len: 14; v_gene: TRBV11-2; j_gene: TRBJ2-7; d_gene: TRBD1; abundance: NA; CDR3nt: TGTGCCAGCAGTCACGACAGGGGCCCTTACGAGCAGTACTTC; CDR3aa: CASSHDRGPYEQYF
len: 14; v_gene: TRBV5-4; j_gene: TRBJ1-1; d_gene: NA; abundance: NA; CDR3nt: TGTGCCAGCAGCGGTACGCAGGGAGGCACTGAAGCTTTCTTT; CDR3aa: CASSGTQGGTEAFF
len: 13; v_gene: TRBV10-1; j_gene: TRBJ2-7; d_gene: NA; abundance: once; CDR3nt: TGCGCCAGCAGTTTATCAGAGGGCTGGGAGCAGTACTTC; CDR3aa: CASSLSEGWEQYF
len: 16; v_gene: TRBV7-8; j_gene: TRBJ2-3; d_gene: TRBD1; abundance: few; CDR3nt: TGTGCCAGCAGCTTAGCAGGGACAGGGGGCACAGATACGCAGTATTTT; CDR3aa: CASSLAGTGGTDTQYF
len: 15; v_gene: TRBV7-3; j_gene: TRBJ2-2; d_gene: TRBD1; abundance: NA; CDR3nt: TGTGCCAGCAGCCGGGACAGGGGGAACACCGGGGAGCTGTTTTTT; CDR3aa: CASSRDRGNTGELFF
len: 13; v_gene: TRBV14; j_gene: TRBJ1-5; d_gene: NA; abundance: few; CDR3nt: TGTGCCAGCAGCCAGCAGAGCAATCAGCCCCAGCATTTT; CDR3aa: CASSQQSNQPQHF
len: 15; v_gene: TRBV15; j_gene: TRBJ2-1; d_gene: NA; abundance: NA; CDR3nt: TGTGCCACCAGCAGAGATCGCGAGAGGGTGAATGAGCAGTTCTTC; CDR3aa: CATSRDRERVNEQFF
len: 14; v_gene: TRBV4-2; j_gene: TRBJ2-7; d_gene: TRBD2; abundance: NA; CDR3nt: TGTGCCAGCAGCCCCATTGGACTAGTCTACGAGCAGTACTTC; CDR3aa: CASSPIGLVYEQYF
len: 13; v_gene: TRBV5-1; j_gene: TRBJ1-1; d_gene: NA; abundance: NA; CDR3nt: TGCGCCAGCAGCCTACAGGGCCCCTTTGAAGCTTTCTTT; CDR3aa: CASSLQGPFEAFF
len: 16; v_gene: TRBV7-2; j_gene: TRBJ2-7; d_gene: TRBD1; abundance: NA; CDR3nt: TGTGCCAGCAGCTTAGAGGGCACAGGGGCCATCTACGAGCAGTACTTC; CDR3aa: CASSLEGTGAIYEQYF
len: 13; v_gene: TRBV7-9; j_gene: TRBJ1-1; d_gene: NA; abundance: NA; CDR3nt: TGTGCCAGCAGCTTACAGGGGCGCACTGAAGCTTTCTTT; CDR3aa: CASSLQGRTEAFF
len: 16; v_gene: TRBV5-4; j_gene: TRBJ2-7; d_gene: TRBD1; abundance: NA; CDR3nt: TGTGCCAGCAGCGATGGAGGGACAGGGGGATTCTACGAGCAGTACTTC; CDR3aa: CASSDGGTGGFYEQYF
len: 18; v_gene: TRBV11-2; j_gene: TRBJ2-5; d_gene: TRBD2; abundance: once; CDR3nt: TGTGCCAGCAGCTTAGAGAATTGGGCTAGCGGGGGACAAGAGACCCAGTACTTC; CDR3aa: CASSLENWASGGQETQYF
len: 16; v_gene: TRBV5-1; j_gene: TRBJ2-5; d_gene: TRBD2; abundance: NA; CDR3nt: TGCGCCAGCAGCTTGGGAACTAGCGGGGCACAAGAGACCCAGTACTTC; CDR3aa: CASSLGTSGAQETQYF
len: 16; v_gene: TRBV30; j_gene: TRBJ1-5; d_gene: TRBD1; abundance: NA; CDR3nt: TGTGCCTGGAGTTACAGGGGCTTTGAGCGGAATCAGCCCCAGCATTTT; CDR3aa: CAWSYRGFERNQPQHF
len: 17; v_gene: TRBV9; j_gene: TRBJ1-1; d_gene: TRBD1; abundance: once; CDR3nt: TGTGCCAGCAGAGATCTGGACAGGGTCGGGAAGGGCACTGAAGCTTTCTTT; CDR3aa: CASRDLDRVGKGTEAFF
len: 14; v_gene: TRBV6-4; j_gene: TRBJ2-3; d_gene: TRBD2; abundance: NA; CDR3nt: TGTGCCAGCAGCCCTAGCGGGGGCACAGATACGCAGTATTTT; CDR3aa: CASSPSGGTDTQYF
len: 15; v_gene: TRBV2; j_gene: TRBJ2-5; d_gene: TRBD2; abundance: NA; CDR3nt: TGTGCCAGCAGTGATGGCGGGGGGGCCCCAGGGACCCAGTACTTC; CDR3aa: CASSDGGGAPGTQYF
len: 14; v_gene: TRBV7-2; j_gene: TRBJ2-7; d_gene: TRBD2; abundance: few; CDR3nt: TGTGCCAGCAGCTTCGGCGGGGGACCCTACGAGCAGTACTTC; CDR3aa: CASSFGGGPYEQYF